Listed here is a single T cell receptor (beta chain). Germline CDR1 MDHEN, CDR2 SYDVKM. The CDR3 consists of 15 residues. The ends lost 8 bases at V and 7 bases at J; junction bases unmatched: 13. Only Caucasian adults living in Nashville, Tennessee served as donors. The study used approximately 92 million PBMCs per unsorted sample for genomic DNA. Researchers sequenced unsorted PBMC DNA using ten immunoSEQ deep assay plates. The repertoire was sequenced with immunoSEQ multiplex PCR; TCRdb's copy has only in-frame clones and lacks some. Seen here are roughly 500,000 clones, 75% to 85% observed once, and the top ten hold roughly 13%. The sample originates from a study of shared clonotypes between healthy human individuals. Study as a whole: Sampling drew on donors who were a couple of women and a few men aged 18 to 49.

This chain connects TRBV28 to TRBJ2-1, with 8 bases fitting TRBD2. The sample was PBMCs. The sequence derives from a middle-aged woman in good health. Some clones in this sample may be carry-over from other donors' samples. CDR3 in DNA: TGTGCCAGCCGGATAGGGCTAGCGGGCCCAAATGAGCAGTTCTTC. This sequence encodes CASRIGLAGPNEQFF. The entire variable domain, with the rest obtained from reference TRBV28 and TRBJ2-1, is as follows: DVKVTQSSRYLVKRTGEKVFLECVQDMDHENMFWYRQDPGLGLRLIYFSYDVKMKEKGDIPEGYSVSREKKERFSLILESASTNQTSMYLCASRIGLAGPNEQFFGPGTRLTVL.